This T cell receptor (beta chain) was profiled in a study of blood T cell repertoires in COVID-19. For the study at large: The samples span acute and convalescent COVID-19 from the United States, Italy and Spain. PBMCs, B-cell-depleted T cells, or T cells provided the cDNA or gDNA that made up the material.

Germline CDR1 reads GTSNPN; CDR2 reads SVGIG (reference sequence). Trimming left V 7 bases short and J 4 bases short, with 17 bases between. The CDR3 is 14 residues long. Authors' analysis steps: Using reference gene primer amplification, nucleated cell counts were estimated. Assay: immunoSEQ multiplex PCR; the TCRdb copy retains only in-frame clones and omits some. D and trimming were read from the DNA, whereas the V and J calls and clone size are those reported in that table. The sample consists of about 94,000 clones, 65% to 85% of them appearing once. The sequence derives from a man aged 55 to 70 with acute or convalescent COVID-19. The J gene is TRBJ2-1, the V gene TRBV30; D might be TRBD2 (7 bases). Sequencing was carried out using peripheral blood. This CDR3 is CALGPGGLYNEQFF. The CDR3 DNA reads as TGTGCCTTGGGACCGGGGGGCCTATACAATGAGCAGTTCTTC.